A selection of T cell receptor beta chains follows, all from one sample in a study of neurological immune-mediated disorders. Each CDR3 protein is one row after TCRdb ran MiXCR on the 5' RACE reads. The table shows 85,000 to 100,000 distinct CDR3 sequences, with 3.5% to 4% occurring only once. Source material: PBMCs. The receptors come from a woman aged 18-30 years with multiple sclerosis. CDR3s leave out the opening cysteine and the closing phenylalanine or tryptophan. Each record gives: J gene, D gene, V gene, CDR3 protein. D genes are given only for firm matches.

>TRBJ2-1|-|TRBV6-1
ASSGKLTRENEQF
>TRBJ2-1|-|TRBV20-1
SGSTDSSSYNEQF
>TRBJ1-1|-|TRBV6-5
ASSYSRVTNTEAF
>TRBJ1-2|-|TRBV28
ASSFRTPST
>TRBJ2-1|-|TRBV4-1
ASSQGEKGWNEQF
>TRBJ1-2|-|TRBV5-6
ATGRGRENGYT
>TRBJ2-1|-|TRBV5-1
ASSLLFNEQF
>TRBJ2-5|TRBD2|TRBV20-1
SANGLAGGGETQY
>TRBJ2-3|-|TRBV20-1
SARFGPDTQY
>TRBJ2-1|TRBD2|TRBV20-1
SASGLAGGSNEQF
>TRBJ2-1|TRBD1|TRBV19
ASRPGTGIHEQF
>TRBJ2-1|-|TRBV3-1
ASSQVPLTTNEQF
>TRBJ2-7|-|TRBV5-1
ASSSLSYEQY
>TRBJ2-3|-|TRBV20-1
SANTRGKGLTDTQY
>TRBJ2-7|TRBD1|TRBV27
ASSFQGAHEQY
>TRBJ2-1|TRBD1|TRBV5-1
ASSFGQGINNEQF
>TRBJ2-2|-|TRBV6-2/TRBV6-3
ASSSTPLLATGELF
>TRBJ2-1|-|TRBV19
ASSISVALEQF
>TRBJ2-7|-|TRBV12-3/TRBV12-4
ASSPPGFEQY
>TRBJ2-7|-|TRBV7-2
ASSLVVSSYEQY
>TRBJ1-1|-|TRBV4-1
ASSQTGLGTEAF
>TRBJ2-3|-|TRBV28
ASSSPERSYTDTQY